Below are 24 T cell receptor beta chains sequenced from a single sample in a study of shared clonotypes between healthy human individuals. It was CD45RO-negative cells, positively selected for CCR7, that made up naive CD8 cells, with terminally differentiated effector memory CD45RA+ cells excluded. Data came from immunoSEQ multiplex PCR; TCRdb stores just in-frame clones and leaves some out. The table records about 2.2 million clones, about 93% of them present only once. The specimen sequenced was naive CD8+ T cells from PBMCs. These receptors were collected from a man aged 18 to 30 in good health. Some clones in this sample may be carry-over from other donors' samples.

The CDR3 nucleotides read TGTGCCAGCAGTTTATCCCCCAGGCAGGGCGGCACTGAAGCTTTCTTT. It specifies CASSLSPRQGGTEAFF. The chain is built from TRBV27 and TRBJ1-1; D perhaps matches TRBD1 (5 bases). CDR3 length equals 16 residues. The germline CDR1 and CDR2 sequences are MNHEY and SMNVEV (reference sequence). The V end lost 0 bases, the J end lost 4 bases, and 15 bases lay between the germline ends.

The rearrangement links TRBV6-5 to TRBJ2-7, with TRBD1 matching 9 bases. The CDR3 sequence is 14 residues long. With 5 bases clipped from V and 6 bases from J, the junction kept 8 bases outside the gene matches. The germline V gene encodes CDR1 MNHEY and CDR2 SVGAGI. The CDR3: CASSTGTGFSEQYF. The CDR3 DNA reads TGTGCCAGCAGTACCGGGACAGGGTTTTCCGAGCAGTACTTC.

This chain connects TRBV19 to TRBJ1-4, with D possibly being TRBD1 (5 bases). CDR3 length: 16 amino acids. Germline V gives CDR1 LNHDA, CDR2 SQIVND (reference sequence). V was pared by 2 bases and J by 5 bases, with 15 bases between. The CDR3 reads CASSIMGEGFNEKLFF. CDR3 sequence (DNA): TGTGCCAGTAGTATAATGGGGGAAGGCTTCAATGAAAAACTGTTTTTT.

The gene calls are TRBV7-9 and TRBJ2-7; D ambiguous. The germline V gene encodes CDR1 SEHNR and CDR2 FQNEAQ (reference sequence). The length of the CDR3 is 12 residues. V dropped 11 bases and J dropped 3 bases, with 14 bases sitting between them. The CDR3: CAASHGRYEQYF. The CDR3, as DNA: TGTGCCGCATCGCACGGGCGCTACGAGCAGTACTTC. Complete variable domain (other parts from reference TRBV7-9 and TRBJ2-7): DTGVSQNPRHKITKRGQNVTFRCDPISEHNRLYWYRQTLGQGPEFLTYFQNEAQLEKSRLLSDRFSAERPKGSFSTLEIQRTEQGDSAMYLCAASHGRYEQYFGPGTRLTVT.

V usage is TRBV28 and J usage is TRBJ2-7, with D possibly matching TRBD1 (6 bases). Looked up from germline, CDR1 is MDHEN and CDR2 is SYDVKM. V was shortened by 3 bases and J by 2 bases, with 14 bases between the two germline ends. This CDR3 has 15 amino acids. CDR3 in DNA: TGTGCCAGCAGTTTTGGATTACAGGGTACCTACGAGCAGTACTTC. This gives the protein CASSFGLQGTYEQYF.

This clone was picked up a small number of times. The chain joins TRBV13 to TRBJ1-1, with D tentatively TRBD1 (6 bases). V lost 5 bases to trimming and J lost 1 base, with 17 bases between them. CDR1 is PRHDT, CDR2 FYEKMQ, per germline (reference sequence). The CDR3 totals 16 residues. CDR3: CASSPQTATGNTEAFF. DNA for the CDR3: TGTGCCAGCAGCCCACAGACGGCGACAGGGAACACTGAAGCTTTCTTT.

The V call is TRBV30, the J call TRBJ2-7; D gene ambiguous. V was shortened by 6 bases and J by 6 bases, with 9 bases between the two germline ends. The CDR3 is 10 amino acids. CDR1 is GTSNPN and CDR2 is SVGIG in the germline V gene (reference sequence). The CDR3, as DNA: TGTGCCTGCTCGGACGTCGAGCAGTACTTC. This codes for CACSDVEQYF.

The CDR3 protein is CASSLVQGNYEQYF. The CDR3 DNA reads TGTGCCAGCAGCTTAGTACAGGGTAACTACGAGCAGTACTTC. The rearrangement joins TRBV7-9 to TRBJ2-7, with D perhaps matching TRBD1 (6 bases). From germline, CDR1 is SEHNR and CDR2 FQNEAQ (reference sequence). The CDR3 is 14 residues long. With 1 base removed from V and 3 bases from J, the gap between germline ends came to 10 bases. Together with reference TRBV7-9 and TRBJ2-7, the CDR3 gives the full variable domain: DTGVSQNPRHKITKRGQNVTFRCDPISEHNRLYWYRQTLGQGPEFLTYFQNEAQLEKSRLLSDRFSAERPKGSFSTLEIQRTEQGDSAMYLCASSLVQGNYEQYFGPGTRLTVT.

The CDR3 is CASSEGLGTDTQYF. CDR3 bases: TGTGCCAGCAGTGAAGGGCTTGGCACAGATACGCAGTATTTT. The chain links TRBV2 to TRBJ2-3; D call uncertain. V lost 1 base to trimming and J lost 1 base, with 6 bases between them. The CDR3 spans 14 residues. Germline V CDR1 and CDR2: SNHLY, FYNNEI. The whole variable domain, remainder taken from reference TRBV2 and TRBJ2-3, is EPEVTQTPSHQVTQMGQEVILRCVPISNHLYFYWYRQILGQKVEFLVSFYNNEISEKSEIFDDQFSVERPDGSNFTLKIRSTKLEDSAMYFCASSEGLGTDTQYFGPGTRLTVL.

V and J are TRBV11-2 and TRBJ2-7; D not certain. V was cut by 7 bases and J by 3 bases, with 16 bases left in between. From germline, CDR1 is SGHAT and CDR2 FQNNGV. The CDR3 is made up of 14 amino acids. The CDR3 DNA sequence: TGTGCCAGCACCTCCGCCGGATATTACTACGAGCAGTACTTC. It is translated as CASTSAGYYYEQYF.

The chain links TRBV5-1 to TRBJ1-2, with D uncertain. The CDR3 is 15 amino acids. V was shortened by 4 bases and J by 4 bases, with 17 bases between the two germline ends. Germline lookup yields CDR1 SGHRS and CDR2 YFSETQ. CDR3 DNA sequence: TGCGCCAGCAGCCTGGAGTTCGCAGCTACCTATGGCTACACCTTC. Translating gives CASSLEFAATYGYTF.

CDR3 sequence (DNA): TGTGCCAGCAGTTTACCGCTAGCGGGAGGGCGCAACACAGATACGCAGTATTTT. Translation gives CASSLPLAGGRNTDTQYF. V is TRBV28 and J is TRBJ2-3, with 12 nucleotides matching TRBD2. Per germline, CDR1 MDHEN and CDR2 SYDVKM. The V segment lost 2 bases and the J segment 2 bases; nucleotides outside the gene matches: 8. This CDR3 has 18 amino acids.

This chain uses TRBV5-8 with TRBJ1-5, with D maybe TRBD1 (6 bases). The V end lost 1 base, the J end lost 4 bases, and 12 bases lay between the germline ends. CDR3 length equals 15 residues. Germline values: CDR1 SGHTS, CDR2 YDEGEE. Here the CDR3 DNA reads TGTGCCAGCAGCTTGCAGGGGAAAGGGAATCAGCCCCAGCATTTT. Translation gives CASSLQGKGNQPQHF.

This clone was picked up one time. The CDR3 nucleotides are TGTGCCAGCAGCCGACCGGGACTAGCGACCGAGCAGTACTTC. It is translated as CASSRPGLATEQYF. This rearrangement joins TRBV27 to TRBJ2-7; 10 positions match TRBD2. Germline V gene lookup returns CDR1 MNHEY and CDR2 SMNVEV (reference sequence). The CDR3 consists of 14 residues. The V gene end was trimmed by 6 bases and the J gene end by 6 bases; junction bases not matched to a gene: 8.

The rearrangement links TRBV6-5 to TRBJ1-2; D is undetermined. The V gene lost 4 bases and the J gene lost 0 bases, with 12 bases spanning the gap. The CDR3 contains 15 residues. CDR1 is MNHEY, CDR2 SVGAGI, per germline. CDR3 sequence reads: CASSSTTPSNYGYTF. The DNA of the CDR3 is TGTGCCAGCAGTTCCACGACACCTTCTAACTATGGCTACACCTTC.

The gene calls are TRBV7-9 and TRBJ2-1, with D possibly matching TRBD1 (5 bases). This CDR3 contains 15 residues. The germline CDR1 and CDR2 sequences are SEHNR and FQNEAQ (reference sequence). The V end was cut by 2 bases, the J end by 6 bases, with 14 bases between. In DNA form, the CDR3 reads TGTGCCAGCAGCTTAAAGGGTAGCAGGGCCAATGAGCAGTTCTTC. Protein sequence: CASSLKGSRANEQFF.

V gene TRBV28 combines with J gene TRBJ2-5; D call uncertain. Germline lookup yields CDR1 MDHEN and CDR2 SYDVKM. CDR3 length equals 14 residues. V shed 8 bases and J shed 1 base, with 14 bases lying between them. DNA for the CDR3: TGTGCCAGCGAGGCCCTCGGTTTCCAAGAGACCCAGTACTTC. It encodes CASEALGFQETQYF.

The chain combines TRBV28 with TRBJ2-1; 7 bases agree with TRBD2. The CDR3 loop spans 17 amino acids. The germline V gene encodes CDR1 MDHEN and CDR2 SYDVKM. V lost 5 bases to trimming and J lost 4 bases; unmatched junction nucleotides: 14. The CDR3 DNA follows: TGTGCCAGCAGTAGGGCGCTTCCTAGCGGAGTTTACAATGAGCAGTTCTTC. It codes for CASSRALPSGVYNEQFF.

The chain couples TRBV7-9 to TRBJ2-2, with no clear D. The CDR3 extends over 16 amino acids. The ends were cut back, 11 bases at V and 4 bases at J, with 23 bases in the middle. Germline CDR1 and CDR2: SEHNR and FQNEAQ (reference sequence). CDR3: CASSPPTGMGTGELFF. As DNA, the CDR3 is TGTGCCTCGAGCCCCCCTACCGGTATGGGCACCGGGGAGCTGTTTTTT.

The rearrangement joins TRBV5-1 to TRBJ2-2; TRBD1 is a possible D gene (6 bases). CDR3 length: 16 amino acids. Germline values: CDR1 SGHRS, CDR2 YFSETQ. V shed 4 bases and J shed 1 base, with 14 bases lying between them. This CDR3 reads CASSIPGHLNTGELFF. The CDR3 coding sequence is TGCGCCAGCAGCATCCCGGGACACTTGAACACCGGGGAGCTGTTTTTT. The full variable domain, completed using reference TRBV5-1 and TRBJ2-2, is KAGVTQTPRYLIKTRGQQVTLSCSPISGHRSVSWYQQTPGQGLQFLFEYFSETQRNKGNFPGRFSGRQFSNSRSEMNVSTLELGDSALYLCASSIPGHLNTGELFFGEGSRLTVL.

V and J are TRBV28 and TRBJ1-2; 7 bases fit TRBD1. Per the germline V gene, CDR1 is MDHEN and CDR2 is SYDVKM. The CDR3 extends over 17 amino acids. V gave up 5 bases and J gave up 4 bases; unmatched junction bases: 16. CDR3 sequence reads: CASSPSDRTQSRYGYTF. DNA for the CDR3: TGTGCCAGCAGTCCCTCGGACAGGACACAATCTCGCTATGGCTACACCTTC.

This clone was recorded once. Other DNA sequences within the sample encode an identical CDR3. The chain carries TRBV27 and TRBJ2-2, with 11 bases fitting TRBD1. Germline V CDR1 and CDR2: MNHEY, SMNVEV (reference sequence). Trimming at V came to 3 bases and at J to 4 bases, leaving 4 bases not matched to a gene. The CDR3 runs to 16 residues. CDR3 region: CASSFLGTGGTGELFF. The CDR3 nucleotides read TGTGCCAGCAGTTTCTTGGGGACAGGGGGCACCGGGGAGCTGTTTTTT.

The CDR3 DNA reads TGTGCCAGCTCCTTCGGACAGGGTAAATTGGGCGAGCAGTACTTC. Protein sequence: CASSFGQGKLGEQYF. The chain joins TRBV18 to TRBJ2-7; TRBD1 agrees at 8 bases. CDR3 length: 15 amino acids. With V trimmed by 6 bases and J by 6 bases, 13 bases remained unmatched. Germline V gene sequence: CDR1 KGHSH, CDR2 LQKENI. The complete variable domain, with remaining parts taken from reference TRBV18 and TRBJ2-7, reads NAGVMQNPRHLVRRRGQEARLRCSPMKGHSHVYWYRQLPEEGLKFMVYLQKENIIDESGMPKERFSAEFPKEGPSILRIQQVVRGDSAAYFCASSFGQGKLGEQYFGPGTRLTVT.

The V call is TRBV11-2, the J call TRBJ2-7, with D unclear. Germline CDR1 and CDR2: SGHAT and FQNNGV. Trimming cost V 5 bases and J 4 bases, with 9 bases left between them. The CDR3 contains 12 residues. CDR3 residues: CASSPTLYEQYF. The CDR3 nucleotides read TGTGCCAGCAGCCCAACCCTATACGAGCAGTACTTC.